The 8 T cell receptor beta chains listed next were all sequenced from one sample in a study of cytomegalovirus exposure and HLA in healthy donors. With 60 Vbeta and 13 Jbeta primers, the PCR was carried out. This table comes from immunoSEQ multiplex PCR, and its TCRdb copy is limited to in-frame clones, with some not included. The sample has over 150,000 clones; over 70% are singletons. Sequencing input: PBMCs. These receptor sequences come from a man between 25 and 39 years old in good health and CMV-seropositive.

The chain employs TRBV7-9 and TRBJ2-2; D is perhaps TRBD1 (5 bases). Trimming took off 2 bases at V and 1 base at J, with 14 bases between the two ends. The V gene's germline CDR1 is SEHNR and CDR2 FQNEAQ (reference sequence). The CDR3 is 17 amino acids. DNA for the CDR3: TGTGCCAGCAGCTTAATGTTCGCAGGGAAGAACACCGGGGAGCTGTTTTTT. This codes for CASSLMFAGKNTGELFF.

V usage is TRBV5-1 and J usage is TRBJ2-6, with D possibly being TRBD1 (5 bases). Trimming removed 0 bases from V and 2 bases from J, with 21 bases in between. CDR3 size: 20 residues. Germline V lookup: CDR1 SGHRS, CDR2 YFSETQ. The CDR3 spells CASSLDSSRAPLTGANVLTF. In DNA form, the CDR3 reads TGCGCCAGCAGCTTGGATAGTTCCAGGGCTCCTCTGACTGGGGCCAACGTCCTGACTTTC.

This clone showed up just once. The chain combines TRBV30 with TRBJ2-1; weak D call: TRBD2 (6 bases). This CDR3 spans 14 amino acids. Trimming cost V 1 base and J 1 base, with 8 bases left between them. CDR1 is GTSNPN, CDR2 SVGIG, per germline (reference sequence). CDR3 amino acids: CAWSGRESYNEQFF. Here the CDR3 DNA reads TGTGCCTGGAGTGGACGGGAGTCCTACAATGAGCAGTTCTTC.

In nucleotides, the CDR3 is TGCGCCAGCGGTCCCACTCCGGACAGCAGCACAGATACGCAGTATTTT. It codes for CASGPTPDSSTDTQYF. The chain combines TRBV5-1 with TRBJ2-3; weak D call: TRBD1 (6 bases). With 7 bases removed from V and 0 bases from J, the gap between germline ends came to 18 bases. CDR1 and CDR2 (germline): SGHRS, YFSETQ. This CDR3 is 16 amino acids long.

CDR3 bases: TGTGCCAGCAGCTTACCACCGGGACAGGGCCTATACAATGAGCAGTTCTTC. As protein: CASSLPPGQGLYNEQFF. This rearrangement joins TRBV7-2 to TRBJ2-1; 9 bases match TRBD1. The CDR3 loop spans 17 amino acids. In germline, CDR1 is SGHTA, CDR2 FQGNSA. The V and J ends lost 2 bases and 4 bases, in that order; junction bases with no gene match: 9. The full variable domain, completed using reference TRBV7-2 and TRBJ2-1, is GAGVSQSPSNKVTEKGKDVELRCDPISGHTALYWYRQSLGQGLEFLIYFQGNSAPDKSGLPSDRFSAERTGGSVSTLTIQRTQQEDSAVYLCASSLPPGQGLYNEQFFGPGTRLTVL.

The chain employs TRBV7-6 and TRBJ2-7; 7 bases agree with TRBD1. V gave up 5 bases and J gave up 3 bases; unmatched junction bases: 7. This CDR3 region has 14 residues. In germline, CDR1 is SGHVS, CDR2 FNYEAQ. The CDR3 sequence: CASSTTGNIYEQYF. CDR3 bases: TGTGCCAGCAGCACGACAGGGAACATCTACGAGCAGTACTTC.

V and J are TRBV7-6 and TRBJ2-3, with 12 bases identical to TRBD2. Looked up from germline, CDR1 is SGHVS and CDR2 is FNYEAQ. This CDR3 contains 17 residues. V gave up 5 bases and J gave up 3 bases; unmatched junction bases: 9. CDR3 loop: CASSPSWTSGATDTQYF. The DNA for the CDR3 is TGTGCCAGCAGCCCTAGTTGGACTAGCGGGGCGACAGATACGCAGTATTTT.

The V call is TRBV30, the J call TRBJ2-3; weak D call: TRBD1 (6 bases). The CDR3 loop spans 15 amino acids. Germline CDR1 and CDR2: GTSNPN and SVGIG (reference sequence). V shed 3 bases and J shed 4 bases, with 17 bases lying between them. Here the CDR3 DNA reads TGTGCCTGGAGACTCACAGGGTCTGTCGCAGATACGCAGTATTTT. Translating gives CAWRLTGSVADTQYF.